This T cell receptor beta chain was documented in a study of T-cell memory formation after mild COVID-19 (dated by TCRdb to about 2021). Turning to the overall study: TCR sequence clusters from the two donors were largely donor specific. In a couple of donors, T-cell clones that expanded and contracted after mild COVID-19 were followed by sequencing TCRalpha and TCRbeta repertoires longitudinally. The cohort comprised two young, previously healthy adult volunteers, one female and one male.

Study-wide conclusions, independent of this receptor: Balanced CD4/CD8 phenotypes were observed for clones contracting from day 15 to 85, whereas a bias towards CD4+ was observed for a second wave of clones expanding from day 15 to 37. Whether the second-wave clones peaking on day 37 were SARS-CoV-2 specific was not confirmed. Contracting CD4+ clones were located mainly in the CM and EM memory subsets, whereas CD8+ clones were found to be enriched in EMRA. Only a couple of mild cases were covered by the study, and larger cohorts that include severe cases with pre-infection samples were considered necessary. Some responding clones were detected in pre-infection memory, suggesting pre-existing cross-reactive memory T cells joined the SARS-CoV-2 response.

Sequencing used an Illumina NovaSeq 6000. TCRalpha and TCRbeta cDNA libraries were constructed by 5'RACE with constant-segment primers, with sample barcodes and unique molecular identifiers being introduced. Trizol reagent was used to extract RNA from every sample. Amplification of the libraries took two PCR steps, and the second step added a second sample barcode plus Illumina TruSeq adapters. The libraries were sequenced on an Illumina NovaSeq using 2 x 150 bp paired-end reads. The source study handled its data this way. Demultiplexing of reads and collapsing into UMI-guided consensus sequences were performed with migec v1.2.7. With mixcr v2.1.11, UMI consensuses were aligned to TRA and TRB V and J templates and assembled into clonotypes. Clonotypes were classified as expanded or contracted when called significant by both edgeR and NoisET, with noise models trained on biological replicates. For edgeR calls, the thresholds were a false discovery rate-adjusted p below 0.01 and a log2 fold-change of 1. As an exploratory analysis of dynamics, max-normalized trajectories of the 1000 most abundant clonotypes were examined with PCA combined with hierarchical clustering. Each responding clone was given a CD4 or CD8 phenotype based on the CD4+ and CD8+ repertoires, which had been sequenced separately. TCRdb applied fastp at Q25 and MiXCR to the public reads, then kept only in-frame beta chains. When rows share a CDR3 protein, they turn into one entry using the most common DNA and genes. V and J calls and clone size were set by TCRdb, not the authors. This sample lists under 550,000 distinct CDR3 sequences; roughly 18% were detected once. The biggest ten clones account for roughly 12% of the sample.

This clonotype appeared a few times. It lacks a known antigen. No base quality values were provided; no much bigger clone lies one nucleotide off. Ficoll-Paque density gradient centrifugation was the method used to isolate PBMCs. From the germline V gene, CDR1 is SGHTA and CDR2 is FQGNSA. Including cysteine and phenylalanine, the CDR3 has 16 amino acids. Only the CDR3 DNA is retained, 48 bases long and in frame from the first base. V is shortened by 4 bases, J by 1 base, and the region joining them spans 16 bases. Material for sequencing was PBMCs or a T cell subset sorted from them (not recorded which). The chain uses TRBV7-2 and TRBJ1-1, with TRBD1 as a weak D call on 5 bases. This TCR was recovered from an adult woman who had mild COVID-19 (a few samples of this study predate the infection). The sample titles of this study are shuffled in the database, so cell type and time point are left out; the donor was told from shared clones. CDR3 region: CASSYRGEAGNTEAFF. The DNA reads TGTGCCAGCAGCTATCGAGGGGAGGCGGGGAACACTGAAGCTTTCTTT. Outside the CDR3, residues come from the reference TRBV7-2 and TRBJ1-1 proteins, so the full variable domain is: GAGVSQSPSNKVTEKGKDVELRCDPISGHTALYWYRQSLGQGLEFLIYFQGNSAPDKSGLPSDRFSAERTGGSVSTLTIQRTQQEDSAVYLCASSYRGEAGNTEAFFGQGTRLTVV.